The 10 T cell receptor beta chains presented below share a single source sample, sequenced in a study of T cell changes during pregnancy in multiple sclerosis. The assay was immunoSEQ multiplex PCR, and TCRdb's table has in-frame clones only and misses some. In the table there are around 88,000 clones, 80% to 95% of which are singletons. The sample consisted of peripheral blood, taken in the first trimester of pregnancy. The source of these receptors is a female donor with multiple sclerosis, enrolled in a pregnancy study.

The chain uses TRBV5-1 and TRBJ2-3; weak D call: TRBD2 (5 bases). The CDR3 loop spans 11 amino acids. V shed 0 bases and J shed 14 bases, with 10 bases lying between them. Germline values: CDR1 SGHRS, CDR2 YFSETQ. CDR3 nucleotides: TGCGCCAGCAGCTTGGGGGCCGGGGTGTATTTT. This gives the protein CASSLGAGVYF.

This chain connects TRBV18 to TRBJ1-2; no definite D call. V was shortened by 6 bases and J by 7 bases, with 24 bases between the two germline ends. CDR1 is KGHSH and CDR2 is LQKENI in the germline V gene. CDR3 length: 16 residues. CDR3 nucleotides: TGTGCCAGCTCCCCTCCCGGTCAGGCCAAGATTGGTGGCTACACCTTC. This gives the protein CASSPPGQAKIGGYTF.

The V and J genes are TRBV28 and TRBJ2-1; 10 bases are a match to TRBD2. The CDR3 extends over 15 amino acids. Germline V gives CDR1 MDHEN, CDR2 SYDVKM. Germline trimming cut 1 base from V and 7 bases from J; bases unmatched to any gene: 4. The CDR3 is CASSLLASGSNEQFF. CDR3 nucleotide sequence: TGTGCCAGCAGTTTATTGGCTAGCGGGAGTAATGAGCAGTTCTTC. Filled out from reference TRBV28 and TRBJ2-1, the complete variable domain reads DVKVTQSSRYLVKRTGEKVFLECVQDMDHENMFWYRQDPGLGLRLIYFSYDVKMKEKGDIPEGYSVSREKKERFSLILESASTNQTSMYLCASSLLASGSNEQFFGPGTRLTVL.

The chain combines TRBV11-2 with TRBJ2-2, with a tentative D call TRBD1 (6 bases). Germline CDR1 and CDR2: SGHAT and FQNNGV. The CDR3 runs 15 residues. Deletions cut 7 bases from V and 4 bases from J, with 16 bases between. The CDR3 DNA reads TGTGCCAGCATTATGGGGGCTTTTCTCACCGGGGAGCTGTTTTTT. It is translated as CASIMGAFLTGELFF.

This clone was seen once. V gene TRBV6-5 combines with J gene TRBJ2-7; D perhaps matches TRBD2 (6 bases). There are 16 residues in the CDR3. Germline CDR1 is MNHEY and CDR2 is SVGAGI. Trimming removed 1 base from V and 3 bases from J, with 16 bases in between. The CDR3, as DNA: TGTGCCAGCAGTTACTTCCCTAGCGTAGCAGTCTACGAGCAGTACTTC. Its protein is CASSYFPSVAVYEQYF.

The CDR3 region is CASSLVSPSDTIYF. The DNA of the CDR3 is TGCGCCAGCAGCTTGGTGTCACCTTCGGACACCATATATTTT. This sequence joins TRBV5-1 and TRBJ1-3; D unclear. The germline V gene has CDR1 SGHRS and CDR2 YFSETQ. V was shortened by 0 bases and J by 8 bases, with 12 bases between the two germline ends. There are 14 residues in the CDR3.

The chain recombines TRBV28 with TRBJ2-5; 11 nucleotides agree with TRBD2. CDR1 is MDHEN and CDR2 is SYDVKM in the germline V gene. The J segment lost 5 bases and the V segment lost 4 bases, leaving 15 bases of the junction unmatched. This CDR3 contains 18 residues. The CDR3 DNA reads as TGTGCCAGCAGTTGGCCCACGACTAGCGGGACGGGGGGGGAGACCCAGTACTTC. It translates to CASSWPTTSGTGGETQYF.

The chain combines TRBV14 with TRBJ2-7; TRBD1 aligns across 11 bases. CDR1 and CDR2 from the germline V gene are SGHDN and FVKESK. The trim removed 3 bases at V and 6 bases at J, leaving 7 bases unmatched. CDR3 length: 15 residues. The CDR3 is CASSHLGQGGSEQYF. The CDR3 DNA reads as TGTGCCAGCAGCCATTTGGGACAGGGGGGAAGCGAGCAGTACTTC.

This chain links TRBV29-1 with TRBJ2-1; 7 nucleotides match TRBD2. Trimming removed 4 bases from V and 10 bases from J; junction bases left unmatched: 7. Germline CDR1 and CDR2: SQVTM and ANQGSEA. The CDR3 is made up of 12 amino acids. The DNA for the CDR3 is TGCAGCGTTGGGGGGGGTTGGGAAGAGCAGTTCTTC. As protein: CSVGGGWEEQFF.

This clone was observed a single time. The V call is TRBV4-3, the J call TRBJ1-2, with 7 nucleotides matching TRBD1. The CDR3 runs 15 residues. Germline lookup yields CDR1 LGHNA and CDR2 YSLEER. Trimming removed 0 bases from V and 10 bases from J; junction bases left unmatched: 11. CDR3 coding DNA: TGCGCCAGCAGCCAAGATCCTGGACAGGCCGCGGACTACACCTTC. Residues: CASSQDPGQAADYTF.